The entry below describes one T cell receptor beta chain. This sample stems from a study of cytomegalovirus exposure and HLA in healthy donors. V was shortened by 7 bases and J by 7 bases, with 16 bases between the two germline ends. The CDR3 is made up of 13 amino acids. The V gene's germline CDR1 is SQVTM and CDR2 ANQGSEA. The PCR used 60 Vbeta and 13 Jbeta primers. Only in-frame clones appear in the TCRdb table, and some are missing; sequencing was by immunoSEQ multiplex PCR. Of under 150,000 clones listed, 75% to 85% are singletons. Source material: PBMCs. This receptor was taken from a woman in her thirties or forties in good health and CMV-seropositive. The chain employs TRBV29-1 and TRBJ2-2, with D perhaps TRBD2 (6 bases). The CDR3 sequence: CSASRESIGELFF. The CDR3 DNA reads TGCAGCGCCTCCCGGGAGTCCATCGGGGAGCTGTTTTTT.